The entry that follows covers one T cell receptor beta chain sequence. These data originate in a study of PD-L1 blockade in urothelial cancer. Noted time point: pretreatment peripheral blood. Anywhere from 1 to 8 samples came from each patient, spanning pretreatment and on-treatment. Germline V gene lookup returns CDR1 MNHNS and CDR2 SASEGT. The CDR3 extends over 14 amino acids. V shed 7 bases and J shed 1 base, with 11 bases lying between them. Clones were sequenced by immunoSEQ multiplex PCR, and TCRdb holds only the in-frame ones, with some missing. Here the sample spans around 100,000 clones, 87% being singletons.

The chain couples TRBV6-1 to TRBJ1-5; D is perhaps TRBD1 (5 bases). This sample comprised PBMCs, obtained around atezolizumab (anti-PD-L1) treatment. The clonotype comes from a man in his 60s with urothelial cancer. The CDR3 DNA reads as TGTGCCAGCACCCCGACAGACAGCAATCAGCCCCAGCATTTT. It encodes CASTPTDSNQPQHF.